The rows below give T cell receptor beta chains drawn from one sample of a study of T cell responses to AZD1222 COVID-19 vaccine. Profiled with immunoSEQ multiplex PCR; TCRdb holds only in-frame clones, not every one. Of 110,000 or so clones listed, around 88% are singletons. The sample was peripheral blood, taken 28 days after the second AZD1222 dose. Every receptor here comes from an adult who received the AZD1222 COVID-19 vaccine. CDR3s include the opening cysteine and the closing phenylalanine or tryptophan. Clone sizes are given selectively: once, few, many, or a class where the clone is expanded.

J: TRBJ1-1
V: TRBV18
size: NA
CDR3: CASSLIGTEAFF

J: TRBJ1-6
V: TRBV7-9
size: NA
CDR3: CASSTRDSPLHF

J: TRBJ1-2
V: TRBV6-1
size: NA
CDR3: CASSEGAGLGYGYTF

J: TRBJ2-7
V: TRBV5-1
size: NA
CDR3: CASSLGDTAGYEQYF

J: TRBJ2-7
V: TRBV5-1
size: NA
CDR3: CASSPTGIFEQYF

J: TRBJ1-5
V: TRBV24-1
size: NA
CDR3: CATSDRTSRPQHF

J: TRBJ1-6
V: TRBV5-6
size: NA
CDR3: CASSFTGFQNSPLHF

J: TRBJ1-5
V: TRBV19
size: NA
CDR3: CASSIGIQGYNQPQHF

J: TRBJ1-4
V: TRBV10-3
size: NA
CDR3: CAISESQELNEKLFF

J: TRBJ1-3
V: TRBV28
size: NA
CDR3: CASRLDRSLGNTIYF

J: TRBJ1-4
V: TRBV5-5
size: once
CDR3: CASSLLDPGRDEKLFF

J: TRBJ1-4
V: TRBV7-9
size: NA
CDR3: CATGDTDEKLFF

J: TRBJ1-2
V: TRBV27
size: NA
CDR3: CASSSPGTANYGYTF

J: TRBJ2-2
V: TRBV10-3
size: NA
CDR3: CAIRPGYSGELFF

J: TRBJ1-6
V: TRBV5-6
size: NA
CDR3: CASSLIDNSPLHF

J: TRBJ2-7
V: TRBV30
size: once
CDR3: CAWSVSSGGYYEQYF

J: TRBJ2-1
V: TRBV6-2/TRBV6-3
size: NA
CDR3: CASSYSSTGANEQFF

J: TRBJ2-3
V: TRBV5-1
size: NA
CDR3: CASSDRNPTDTQYF

J: TRBJ1-1
V: TRBV21-1
size: NA
CDR3: CASSNGGGPGNTEAFF

J: TRBJ1-3
V: TRBV2
size: NA
CDR3: CASSDLSVPTGNTIYF

J: TRBJ1-2
V: TRBV10-3
size: once
CDR3: CAISDGSKDYGYTF

J: TRBJ2-1
V: TRBV19
size: NA
CDR3: CASSKQGWSYNEQFF

J: TRBJ1-4
V: TRBV3-1/TRBV3-2
size: NA
CDR3: CASSQDTGGLGSDNEKLFF

J: TRBJ1-1
V: TRBV5-1
size: NA
CDR3: CASSLWVETTEAFF

J: TRBJ1-3
V: TRBV10-3
size: NA
CDR3: CATKTGGSGNTIYF

J: TRBJ1-1
V: TRBV6-6
size: once
CDR3: CPIREGRYDFDTEAFF

J: TRBJ2-1
V: TRBV7-8
size: NA
CDR3: CASSSDRVYNEQFF

J: TRBJ2-1
V: TRBV7-9
size: NA
CDR3: CASSLAPQTYNEQFF

J: TRBJ1-5
V: TRBV10-3
size: once
CDR3: CAISESGQGNQPQHF

J: TRBJ2-5
V: TRBV7-9
size: NA
CDR3: CASSPPGGGETQYF

J: TRBJ2-2
V: TRBV5-4
size: NA
CDR3: CASSPTGGRLDGELFF

J: TRBJ2-7
V: TRBV21-1
size: NA
CDR3: CASSKSGDRASRGSYEQYF

J: TRBJ1-2
V: TRBV7-2
size: NA
CDR3: CASSLGSGVGYGYTF

J: TRBJ2-3
V: TRBV7-3
size: NA
CDR3: CASSYDGEADTQYF

J: TRBJ1-3
V: TRBV6-4
size: NA
CDR3: CASSTGHHRSGNTIYF

J: TRBJ1-4
V: TRBV11-2
size: NA
CDR3: CASSLDLVGKKLFF

J: TRBJ2-7
V: TRBV21-1
size: NA
CDR3: CASSKARVGVGTYEQYF

J: TRBJ1-1
V: TRBV19
size: NA
CDR3: CASRQTGLNSEAFF

J: TRBJ2-3
V: TRBV24-1
size: NA
CDR3: CATSMGGGDTQYF

J: TRBJ1-5
V: TRBV7-2
size: NA
CDR3: CASSLGGREYQPQHF

J: TRBJ1-1
V: TRBV18
size: NA
CDR3: CASSPLTGTEAFF

J: TRBJ2-1
V: TRBV9
size: NA
CDR3: CASSVGTVTNEQFF

J: TRBJ1-4
V: TRBV25-1
size: NA
CDR3: CASSETTLTNEKLFF

J: TRBJ1-2
V: TRBV7-9
size: NA
CDR3: CASSLTATGNGYTF

J: TRBJ1-2
V: TRBV11-3
size: NA
CDR3: CASSLDNRDVRGRTF

J: TRBJ1-1
V: TRBV19
size: NA
CDR3: CASSISEWTEAFF

J: TRBJ1-2
V: TRBV12-3/TRBV12-4
size: NA
CDR3: CASSWGIEYGYTF

J: TRBJ1-1
V: TRBV9
size: NA
CDR3: CASSVEQGIALTEAFF

J: TRBJ2-5
V: TRBV7-9
size: NA
CDR3: CASSTSTSALETQYF

J: TRBJ1-1
V: TRBV6-1
size: NA
CDR3: CASKASSVEAFF

J: TRBJ2-1
V: TRBV3-1/TRBV3-2
size: NA
CDR3: CASSKGQGGYNEQFF

J: TRBJ1-3
V: TRBV2
size: NA
CDR3: CASSEGNSGNTIYF

J: TRBJ2-5
V: TRBV7-6
size: NA
CDR3: CASSQGQVLYQETQYF